The rows below give T cell receptor beta chains drawn from one sample of a study of CD8 T cells in ankylosing spondylitis. TCRdb itself ran the 5' RACE reads through MiXCR, one entry per CDR3 protein. The sample contains hundreds of thousands of distinct CDR3 sequences, 10% to 15% of which appear only once. The sequenced material came from blood, either unsorted or a sorted T cell fraction (not recorded which). The receptors shown here come from a male donor with ankylosing spondylitis. The CDR3 runs from the conserved cysteine through the conserved F or W. A D gene is named only where the DNA matches it firmly. Expanded clones get a size class; other rows say once, few or many, or leave the size out.

TRBV9	.	.	TRBJ2-5	TGTGCCAGCAGCGTAGGGGGCACCTACCAAGAGACCCAGTACTTC	CASSVGGTYQETQYF
TRBV6-1	few	TRBD2	TRBJ2-7	TGTGCCAGCAGTCGCGGGACTAGCGGGTACACCTACGAGCAGTACTTC	CASSRGTSGYTYEQYF
TRBV20-1	.	TRBD1	TRBJ1-5	TGCAGTGCTAGACCCCCGGGACAGAGATATCAGCCCCAGCATTTT	CSARPPGQRYQPQHF
TRBV7-8	few	TRBD2	TRBJ2-3	TGTGCCAGCAGCGGGGGACTAGCGGGAGGGTTCACAGATACGCAGTATTTT	CASSGGLAGGFTDTQYF
TRBV6-1	.	.	TRBJ1-1	TGTGCCAGCAACGGACGCAGGGGAAGGTGGACTGAAGCTTTCTTT	CASNGRRGRWTEAFF
TRBV6-1	few	.	TRBJ2-7	TGTGCCAGCAGTCCTGGACGGCACTCCTACGAGCAGTACTTC	CASSPGRHSYEQYF
TRBV7-2	.	.	TRBJ1-3	TGTGCCAGCAGCGAAGGACGGAACTCTGGAAACACCATATATTTT	CASSEGRNSGNTIYF
TRBV20-1	few	.	TRBJ2-7	TGCAGTGCTAGTGTTACATTCTCCTACGAGCAGTACTTC	CSASVTFSYEQYF
TRBV7-8	few	.	TRBJ1-1	TGTGCCAGCAGCTTAAAGAGACAGACAATCATGAACACTGAAGCTTTCTTT	CASSLKRQTIMNTEAFF
TRBV6-1	few	.	TRBJ1-2	TGTGCCAGCAGTGAATTAGGTTTTTCCTACGGCTACACCTTC	CASSELGFSYGYTF
TRBV9	.	.	TRBJ2-7	TGTGCCAGCAGCGTAGTATCAGGGTCCGAGCAGTACTTC	CASSVVSGSEQYF